The rows below give T cell receptor beta chains drawn from one sample of a study of blood T cell repertoires in COVID-19. The data were produced by immunoSEQ multiplex PCR, yet TCRdb's version contains in-frame clones alone and is incomplete. Of fewer than 200,000 clones listed, 70% to 90% are singletons. Material: peripheral blood. The receptors derive from a man aged 55 to 69 who had recovered from COVID-19. The CDR3 runs from the conserved cysteine through the conserved F or W. D genes are given only for firm matches. Clone size is stated in some rows and not others, as once, few, many or a class when expanded.

d_gene	v_gene	j_gene	abundance	CDR3nt	CDR3aa
.	TRBV5-5	TRBJ1-5	.	TGTGCCAGCAGCTTGTTTCTGGCGGGTCAGCCCCAGCATTTT	CASSLFLAGQPQHF
.	TRBV2	TRBJ1-2	.	TGTGCCAGCAGTTCGGCGGGGGGCTACACCTTC	CASSSAGGYTF
.	TRBV4-1	TRBJ1-6	.	TGCGCCAGCAGCCAAGAGGCCGCGAGGTCGGTAAAGGCACCCCTCCACTTT	CASSQEAARSVKAPLHF
.	TRBV21-1	TRBJ1-4	.	TGTGCCAGCAGTAACCCCATACCCGGGAGACTTCGCCCTAGGCCTGAAAAACTGTTTTTT	CASSNPIPGRLRPRPEKLFF
.	TRBV7-3	TRBJ2-1	few	TGTGCCAGCAGCTTTCAAGGAGACAATGAGCAGTTCTTC	CASSFQGDNEQFF
TRBD1	TRBV25-1	TRBJ2-5	.	TGTGCCAGCAGTTCGAGGGACAGGGGGCCAGAGACCCAGTACTTC	CASSSRDRGPETQYF
.	TRBV21-1	TRBJ2-1	once	TGTGCCAGCAGCAAAGAAGGCGGGGCCGGGAATGAGCAGTTCTTC	CASSKEGGAGNEQFF
.	TRBV6-2/TRBV6-3	TRBJ1-1	.	TGTGCCAGCAGTTACGCCACCGGGGGGTTGAACACTGAAGCTTTCTTT	CASSYATGGLNTEAFF
.	TRBV3-1/TRBV3-2	TRBJ1-2	.	TGTGCCAGCAGCCAAGATATGGCAGGGCTCAATAACTATGGCTACACCTTC	CASSQDMAGLNNYGYTF
TRBD2	TRBV7-2	TRBJ2-3	.	TGTGCCAGCAGCCCGAGGACTAGCGGGGGTTACACAGATACGCAGTATTTT	CASSPRTSGGYTDTQYF
.	TRBV7-3	TRBJ1-1	.	TGTGCCAGCACCCCCAGAAAAGCTTTCTTT	CASTPRKAFF
.	TRBV6-5	TRBJ1-4	.	TGTGCCAGCAGCCCCAGTTCTAATGAAAAACTGTTTTTT	CASSPSSNEKLFF
TRBD2	TRBV7-2	TRBJ2-3	.	TGTGCCAGCAACAAAGGACTAGCGGGGCCAGATACGCAGTATTTT	CASNKGLAGPDTQYF
TRBD1	TRBV11-2	TRBJ2-5	.	TGTGCCAGCAGCTACAACTCGGGACAGCAAGAGACCCAGTACTTC	CASSYNSGQQETQYF
TRBD1	TRBV5-6	TRBJ1-2	.	TGTGCCAGCAGCTCGGATAACGGGGCGACAGGGGTAAACACCTTC	CASSSDNGATGVNTF
.	TRBV7-8	TRBJ1-4	.	TGTGCCAGCAGCTTAGGGGGGCGGATAGATGAAAAACTGTTTTTT	CASSLGGRIDEKLFF
TRBD1	TRBV19	TRBJ2-7	.	TGTGCCAGTAGCCGAAGGACAGGGGGTACCTACGAGCAGTACTTC	CASSRRTGGTYEQYF
TRBD1	TRBV7-6	TRBJ1-1	.	TGTGCCAGCAGCGGGAGCGGGACAGGGGGCGAAAAGAACACTGAAGCTTTCTTT	CASSGSGTGGEKNTEAFF
.	TRBV7-9	TRBJ1-1	.	TGTGCCAGCAGCTCTTCACAGAGATACACTGAAGCTTTCTTT	CASSSSQRYTEAFF
TRBD1	TRBV29-1	TRBJ2-3	.	TGCAGCGTTGACAGCCAGGGGGAGGATACGCAGTATTTT	CSVDSQGEDTQYF
TRBD1	TRBV19	TRBJ2-7	few	TGTGCCAGTAGTCCTCGGGACAGCTCCTACGAGCAGTACTTC	CASSPRDSSYEQYF
TRBD2	TRBV7-2	TRBJ2-1	few	TGTGCCAGCAGCGTCGGGGGGGATACCAATGAGCAGTTCTTC	CASSVGGDTNEQFF
TRBD1	TRBV14	TRBJ1-5	once	TGTGCCAGCAGCCGATCCGGACAGGAGGCTGGACAGCCCCAGCATTTT	CASSRSGQEAGQPQHF
TRBD1	TRBV23-1	TRBJ1-6	.	TGCGCCAGCAGTCATCAGACAGGGGTCTCACCCCTCCACTTT	CASSHQTGVSPLHF
.	TRBV5-1	TRBJ1-1	.	TGCGCCAGCAGCCCCACGGCAGGTGCAGGGGTTATGAACACTGAAGCTTTCTTT	CASSPTAGAGVMNTEAFF
TRBD2	TRBV11-3	TRBJ2-1	.	TGTGCCAGCAGCTTAGTAGCGGGGGGGCACAATGAGCAGTTCTTC	CASSLVAGGHNEQFF
TRBD1	TRBV5-1	TRBJ1-5	.	TGCGCCAGCAGCCTGGGACAGGGGGCGAGTCAGCCCCAACATTTT	CASSLGQGASQPQHF
TRBD1	TRBV19	TRBJ1-2	.	TGTGCCAGTAGTATACGGCCGGAGACAGGGAGCTATGGCTACACCTTC	CASSIRPETGSYGYTF
TRBD1	TRBV18	TRBJ1-1	.	TGTGCCAGCTCACCTCGTACAGGGGGAGTGAACACTGAAGCTTTCTTT	CASSPRTGGVNTEAFF
.	TRBV12-3/TRBV12-4	TRBJ2-2	.	TGTGCCAGCACCCTGGGGAGATCCGGGGAGCTGTTTTTT	CASTLGRSGELFF
TRBD2	TRBV19	TRBJ2-6	.	TGTGCCAGCCGGGGGGGCATCCGCTCTGGGGCCAACGTCCTGACTTTC	CASRGGIRSGANVLTF
.	TRBV5-1	TRBJ2-7	.	TGCGCCAGTAGTACAGGGAGCTCCTACGAGCAGTACTTC	CASSTGSSYEQYF
TRBD1	TRBV27	TRBJ1-4	.	TGTGCCAGCAGTTTAAGGGGACAGGGAGGTAATGAAAAACTGTTTTTT	CASSLRGQGGNEKLFF
.	TRBV5-1	TRBJ1-5	many	TGCGCCAGCAGCTTGGAAGTAGGGGCCGGTCAGCCCCAGCATTTT	CASSLEVGAGQPQHF
TRBD1	TRBV7-8	TRBJ1-2	.	TGTGCCAGCAGCTTTGACAGGGGAGCGGACTATGGCTACACCTTC	CASSFDRGADYGYTF
TRBD2	TRBV3-1/TRBV3-2	TRBJ2-7	.	TGTGCCAGCAGCCGGGGGGGTACGGACACCTACGAGCAGTACTTC	CASSRGGTDTYEQYF
TRBD1	TRBV12-3/TRBV12-4	TRBJ1-6	few	TGTGCCAGCAGGGGGACAGATAATTCACCCCTCCACTTT	CASRGTDNSPLHF
.	TRBV5-1	TRBJ1-1	.	TGCGCCAGCAGCACAGGTGGGGCGGATCGGAAAGCTTTCTTT	CASSTGGADRKAFF
.	TRBV24-1	TRBJ1-4	.	TGTGCCACCAGTGACCCCAGGGAAGGGGCATCGTTTGAAAAACTGTTTTTT	CATSDPREGASFEKLFF
.	TRBV18	TRBJ1-1	.	TGTGCCAGCTCACCACCCTCGACCCAGGGGTCCCAAGCTTTCTTT	CASSPPSTQGSQAFF
TRBD1	TRBV10-1	TRBJ1-2	.	TGCGCCAGCAGTACTATTCCTCTCTTGGACAGGGGGCAGAGGGTTGGCTACACCTTC	CASSTIPLLDRGQRVGYTF
TRBD2	TRBV5-5	TRBJ2-5	once	TGTGCCAGCAGCCCAGGACTAGCGAAAGAGACCCAGTACTTC	CASSPGLAKETQYF
.	TRBV19	TRBJ2-3	.	TGTGCCAGTAGCTCCGGACGGGACACAGATACGCAGTATTTT	CASSSGRDTDTQYF
TRBD1	TRBV5-4	TRBJ1-2	.	TGTGCCAGCAGCTTGGACAGGGGGGAGGGCTACACCTTC	CASSLDRGEGYTF
.	TRBV4-3	TRBJ1-2	.	TGCGCCAGCAGCCAGGCGGACACAAACTATGGCTACACCTTC	CASSQADTNYGYTF
TRBD1	TRBV5-6	TRBJ1-1	.	TGTGCCAGCAGCTCGGCAGGGACAGCTCGCGATGAAGCTTTCTTT	CASSSAGTARDEAFF
TRBD2	TRBV10-3	TRBJ2-1	once	TGTGCCAGCACTGGCGGGGCCTCGCGGGGGGACAATGAGCAGTTCTTC	CASTGGASRGDNEQFF
TRBD2	TRBV7-3	TRBJ2-3	.	TGTGCCAGCAGCTCTACAGCGGGGATGACAGATACGCAGTATTTT	CASSSTAGMTDTQYF
.	TRBV2	TRBJ2-7	.	TGTGCCAGCAGTGAAGCAGTCGTAGCCGAGCAGTACTTC	CASSEAVVAEQYF
.	TRBV18	TRBJ1-5	.	TGTGCCAGCTCACCTCAAGGGGATAGCAATCAGCCCCAGCATTTT	CASSPQGDSNQPQHF
.	TRBV6-1	TRBJ2-7	.	TGTGCCAGCACCCGACGGGAGCTTTACGAGCAGTACTTC	CASTRRELYEQYF
TRBD1	TRBV7-3	TRBJ1-6	.	TGTGCCAGCAGCGTAACCGGGACAGGGAATTCACCCCTCCACTTT	CASSVTGTGNSPLHF
.	TRBV6-1	TRBJ1-1	.	TGTGCCAGCAGTGAAGCCGCTGAAGCTTTCTTT	CASSEAAEAFF